Below are 2 T cell receptor beta chains sequenced from a single sample in a study of cytomegalovirus exposure and HLA in healthy donors. The PCR contained 60 Vbeta and 13 Jbeta primers. Clones were sequenced by immunoSEQ multiplex PCR, and TCRdb holds only the in-frame ones, with some missing. Here the sample spans just over 150,000 clones, over 65% being singletons. The sequencing sample was made of PBMCs. The receptors derive from a woman aged 40 to 55 in good health and CMV-seronegative.

The chain couples TRBV6-7 to TRBJ2-1; no reliable D call. TRBV6-7 is sorted into the ORF group, with uncertain function. Between the trimmed V and J ends, which lost 5 bases and 1 base, there was a span of 12 bases. The CDR3 contains 15 residues. The DNA of the CDR3 is TGTGCCAGCAGTCCCCCGATGCGGTCCTACAATGAGCAGTTCTTC. It encodes CASSPPMRSYNEQFF.

This chain joins TRBV4-1 and TRBJ2-2; the match to TRBD1 covers 8 bases. The CDR3 is 15 amino acids. Germline V gives CDR1 MGHRA, CDR2 YSYEKL. The trim removed 4 bases at V and 6 bases at J, leaving 7 bases unmatched. Here the CDR3 DNA reads TGCGCCAGCAGCCGGTCCGGACAGGGTTCCGGGGAGCTGTTTTTT. It yields the protein CASSRSGQGSGELFF.